Listed below are T cell receptor beta chains from one sample, sequenced in a study of human T cells and chemical hapten exposure. TCRdb itself ran the RACE reads through MiXCR, one entry per CDR3 protein. The data show about 90,000 distinct CDR3 sequences, about a tenth seen once. The sample in question was whole blood, obtained in connection with sensitization to the hapten diphenylcyclopropenone (DPC). The receptor source for this set is a woman aged 30 to 39 with alopecia areata. Some clones in this sample may be carry-over from other donors' samples. Each CDR3 is given with its conserved first and last residue. The order of the fields is J gene, V gene, CDR3 protein.

J: TRBJ1-1; V: TRBV27; CDR3: CASSLFGPGHTEAFF
J: TRBJ1-4; V: TRBV6-5; CDR3: CASSYSFTGITTNENLFF
J: TRBJ1-2; V: TRBV12-3/TRBV12-4; CDR3: CASSFGGLNYGYTF
J: TRBJ2-5; V: TRBV20-1; CDR3: CSAHPPGGRKETQYF
J: TRBJ2-1; V: TRBV4-2; CDR3: CASSQDGTINEQFF
J: TRBJ2-5; V: TRBV27; CDR3: CASRLRGGETQYF
J: TRBJ2-1; V: TRBV7-7; CDR3: CASSRNELGNEQFF
J: TRBJ2-7; V: TRBV27; CDR3: CASSLVGGSLSEQYF
J: TRBJ1-1; V: TRBV11-2; CDR3: CASSRIGQTEAFF
J: TRBJ2-1; V: TRBV28; CDR3: CASSSRTGRAGNEQFF
J: TRBJ1-1; V: TRBV3-1; CDR3: CASSQEMAGTEAFF
J: TRBJ1-2; V: TRBV30; CDR3: CAWSAGPVGYTF
J: TRBJ1-5; V: TRBV10-3; CDR3: CATATGPNQPQHF
J: TRBJ1-4; V: TRBV7-9; CDR3: CASSFRDGNEKLFF
J: TRBJ1-2; V: TRBV7-2; CDR3: CASSYTIQSGYTF
J: TRBJ1-2; V: TRBV12-3/TRBV12-4; CDR3: CASSFGQGERRTF
J: TRBJ2-3; V: TRBV28; CDR3: CAASTTTDTQYF
J: TRBJ1-5; V: TRBV7-3; CDR3: CASSLPMPCIQPQHF
J: TRBJ1-1; V: TRBV6-5; CDR3: CASNAGGTEAFF
J: TRBJ1-5; V: TRBV5-8; CDR3: CASSLTVTPYSNQPQHF
J: TRBJ1-2; V: TRBV28; CDR3: CASSLQELYGYTF
J: TRBJ2-3; V: TRBV4-1; CDR3: CASSQDGPYVGADTQYF
J: TRBJ2-1; V: TRBV7-8; CDR3: CASSSPRQRGTYNEQFF
J: TRBJ1-1; V: TRBV20-1; CDR3: CSARDGRQPLDAFF
J: TRBJ2-4; V: TRBV24-1; CDR3: CATRTGPQLAKNIQYF
J: TRBJ2-1; V: TRBV7-9; CDR3: CASREGGDLHNEQFF
J: TRBJ2-2; V: TRBV6-6; CDR3: CASSYSSFPSASGELFF
J: TRBJ2-3; V: TRBV6-5; CDR3: CASSYSRASGSTDTQYF
J: TRBJ2-5; V: TRBV6-1; CDR3: CASSTLSGQGTSFKETQYF
J: TRBJ1-1; V: TRBV14; CDR3: CASSRQGLGTEAFF
J: TRBJ2-7; V: TRBV5-1; CDR3: CASSLGREDSYEQYF
J: TRBJ1-5; V: TRBV6-1; CDR3: CASTPWQGVDQPQHF
J: TRBJ2-3; V: TRBV28; CDR3: CAAQASTDTQYF
J: TRBJ2-1; V: TRBV5-5; CDR3: CASSLRDRDIRNEQFF
J: TRBJ2-2; V: TRBV6-2/TRBV6-3; CDR3: CASSTPGEAGELFF
J: TRBJ1-3; V: TRBV10-3; CDR3: CAISVTKGASGNTIYF
J: TRBJ2-2; V: TRBV7-6; CDR3: CASSSEVTGELFF
J: TRBJ2-6; V: TRBV5-1; CDR3: CASSAGPSSGANVLTF
J: TRBJ2-1; V: TRBV7-6; CDR3: CANSSSGTPGNEQFF
J: TRBJ2-3; V: TRBV7-9; CDR3: CASSSGQTGTDTQYF
J: TRBJ2-1; V: TRBV11-2; CDR3: CASTKYHRADNEQFF
J: TRBJ2-7; V: TRBV7-9; CDR3: CASSRDSRYEQYF
J: TRBJ2-1; V: TRBV6-4; CDR3: CASSAGLGDEQFF
J: TRBJ2-3; V: TRBV10-3; CDR3: CAISDRGLHELWSTDTQYF
J: TRBJ1-1; V: TRBV9; CDR3: CASTEQVGNTEAFF
J: TRBJ2-1; V: TRBV28; CDR3: CASSLNRGGLRFF
J: TRBJ1-2; V: TRBV5-4; CDR3: CASSTQGANYGYTF
J: TRBJ2-7; V: TRBV6-2/TRBV6-3; CDR3: CASVGRSEQYF
J: TRBJ2-1; V: TRBV28; CDR3: CASSRSGPYKEQFF
J: TRBJ2-7; V: TRBV7-9; CDR3: CASSPSPSYEQYF